These T cell receptor beta chains were read from a single sample in a study of brain T cells in children with intractable seizures. TCRdb keeps only in-frame clones here, not all; method: immunoSEQ multiplex PCR. In the table there are around 70,000 clones, around 93% of which are singletons. Here the sequenced sample was peripheral blood, taken at surgery. The source of these receptors is a boy less than two years old with tuberous sclerosis and intractable seizures. The CDR3 runs from the conserved cysteine through the conserved F or W. D genes are given only for firm matches. Some rows have no size entry. The others give once, few or many, or a class for an expanded clone.

TRBD2 | - | TRBJ2-1 | TRBV7-3 | 15 | TGTGCCAGCAGCTCCCTCGGGGGGGCCAACAATGAGCAGTTCTTC | CASSSLGGANNEQFF
TRBD2 | - | TRBJ2-7 | TRBV9 | 16 | TGTGCCAGCAGCGCCTCGACTAGCGGGGGGATTTACGAGCAGTACTTC | CASSASTSGGIYEQYF
TRBD1 | - | TRBJ1-4 | TRBV6-6 | 14 | TGTGCCAGCAGTTCGGGACAGACTAATGAAAAACTGTTTTTT | CASSSGQTNEKLFF
TRBD2 | - | TRBJ2-1 | TRBV5-1 | 15 | TGCGCCAGCAGCCGGACTAGCGGGACTAACAATGAGCAGTTCTTC | CASSRTSGTNNEQFF
- | once | TRBJ1-1 | TRBV25-1 | 13 | TGTGCCAGCAGTGTCCCGGGCACGTCTGAAGCTTTCTTT | CASSVPGTSEAFF
- | - | TRBJ2-3 | TRBV9 | 14 | TGTGCCAGCAGCGCGGGGGCCTGGCCCGACACGCAGTATTTT | CASSAGAWPDTQYF
- | - | TRBJ1-2 | TRBV7-8 | 12 | TGTGCCAGCAGCCTTAATGGGGACGGCTACACCTTC | CASSLNGDGYTF
- | - | TRBJ1-4 | TRBV7-9 | 15 | TGTGCCAGCAGCTTAGGGACAGCAACTAATGAAAAACTGTTTTTT | CASSLGTATNEKLFF
TRBD1 | - | TRBJ2-7 | TRBV29-1 | 15 | TGCAGCGTAGGTTCAATTCGGACAGGGTCCTACGAGCAGTACTTC | CSVGSIRTGSYEQYF
TRBD1 | - | TRBJ1-1 | TRBV23-1 | 15 | TGCGCCAGCAGTCATCGACAGGGGGGAGGCACTGAAGCTTTCTTT | CASSHRQGGGTEAFF
- | - | TRBJ1-5 | TRBV27 | 12 | TGTGCCAGCAGGGGAGGAAATCAGCCCCAGCATTTT | CASRGGNQPQHF
- | - | TRBJ1-3 | TRBV30 | 13 | TGTGCCTGGAGATGGGGTTCACCAGCCACCATATATTTT | CAWRWGSPATIYF
- | - | TRBJ1-1 | TRBV27 | 15 | TGTGCCAGCAGCCCCCACGGGGGGAGGGACACTGAAGCTTTCTTT | CASSPHGGRDTEAFF
- | - | TRBJ2-7 | TRBV30 | 14 | TGTGCCTGGAGTTACGGGACCGGACAAGGAGAGCAGTACTTC | CAWSYGTGQGEQYF
TRBD2 | - | TRBJ2-5 | TRBV6-2/TRBV6-3 | 14 | TGTGCCAGCAGCCTTCGCGGGGGGGCCAATACCCAGTACTTC | CASSLRGGANTQYF
- | once | TRBJ1-6 | TRBV23-1 | 17 | TGCGCCAGCAGTCAATCTGAGCCGCGGGGCTATAATTCACCCCTCCACTTT | CASSQSEPRGYNSPLHF
- | - | TRBJ2-1 | TRBV11-3 | 16 | TGTGCCAGCAGCTTAGGGTTTCGGGGTTCCTACAATGAGCAGTTCTTC | CASSLGFRGSYNEQFF
- | - | TRBJ2-6 | TRBV6-5 | 16 | TGTGCCAGCAGTTACGACTACCGCTCTGGGGCCAACGTCCTGACTTTC | CASSYDYRSGANVLTF
TRBD2 | - | TRBJ2-7 | TRBV30 | 17 | TGTGCCTGGAGTGTACGCCGATTAAAATCGGGAGGAGGGGAGCAGTACTTC | CAWSVRRLKSGGGEQYF
- | - | TRBJ1-2 | TRBV3-1/TRBV3-2 | 14 | TGTGCCAGCAGTACAACTCAGGGGACGGGAGGCTACACCTTC | CASSTTQGTGGYTF
TRBD1 | - | TRBJ2-7 | TRBV9 | 15 | TGTGCCAGCAGCCCCGGGACAGTTCCCGACTACGAGCAGTACTTC | CASSPGTVPDYEQYF
- | - | TRBJ1-2 | TRBV29-1 | 13 | TGCAGCGTTGAAAACAGGGAGGACTATGGCTACACCTTC | CSVENREDYGYTF
- | - | TRBJ1-5 | TRBV30 | 13 | TGTGCCTGGAGCGAGGACCCCTCGCGCCCCCAGCATTTT | CAWSEDPSRPQHF
- | once | TRBJ1-2 | TRBV24-1 | 13 | TGTGCCACCAGTGATTTGCGAGGGCAAGGCTACACCTTC | CATSDLRGQGYTF
- | - | TRBJ1-1 | TRBV11-2 | 12 | TGTGCCAGCAGCTTTTCGAACACTGAAGCTTTCTTT | CASSFSNTEAFF
- | - | TRBJ2-5 | TRBV5-4 | 14 | TGTGCCAGCAGCTTGATAAGCGCTCAAGAGACCCAGTACTTC | CASSLISAQETQYF
- | once | TRBJ2-3 | TRBV3-1/TRBV3-2 | 13 | TGTGCCAGCTTGGACGGATCCACATATACGCAGTATTTT | CASLDGSTYTQYF
- | - | TRBJ1-6 | TRBV7-9 | 13 | TGTGCCAGCAGCCAAGAAAAGAATTCACCCCTCCACTTT | CASSQEKNSPLHF
- | once | TRBJ2-3 | TRBV6-5 | 16 | TGTGCCAGCAGTTACTCGTACAGGGATCCCACAGATACGCAGTATTTT | CASSYSYRDPTDTQYF
TRBD1 | - | TRBJ2-1 | TRBV25-1 | 16 | TGTGCCAGCAGTATTAAGAGAGGGACAGGCTACAATGAGCAGTTCTTC | CASSIKRGTGYNEQFF
- | - | TRBJ1-2 | TRBV6-6 | 11 | TGTGCCAGCAGTTACCCTAGTGGCTACACCTTC | CASSYPSGYTF
- | - | TRBJ1-4 | TRBV6-6 | 11 | TGTGCCGGACGGGTAGATGAAAAACTGTTTTTT | CAGRVDEKLFF
- | - | TRBJ1-1 | TRBV15 | 16 | TGTGCCACCAGCAGAGAAGGAAGGTGGGGGGGCACTGAAGCTTTCTTT | CATSREGRWGGTEAFF
- | - | TRBJ2-5 | TRBV5-1 | 11 | TGCGCCAGCAGCCCGGAGAGACCCCAGTACTTC | CASSPERPQYF
TRBD1 | - | TRBJ1-2 | TRBV5-1 | 16 | TGCGCCAGCAGCTTAACGGGACAGGGGCGAAACTATGGCTACACCTTC | CASSLTGQGRNYGYTF
TRBD1 | - | TRBJ2-1 | TRBV29-1 | 12 | TGCAGCGTTACGGGACAGGGGGGTGAGCAGTTCTTC | CSVTGQGGEQFF
TRBD2 | - | TRBJ2-1 | TRBV5-8 | 16 | TGTGCCAGCAGTCGCCTGAGACTAGCGGTGTACAATGAGCAGTTCTTC | CASSRLRLAVYNEQFF
- | - | TRBJ1-3 | TRBV7-9 | 18 | TGTGCCAGCAGCTGGCCAATAGGATCGACCTCTGCCGGAAACACCATATATTTT | CASSWPIGSTSAGNTIYF
TRBD2 | once | TRBJ2-7 | TRBV4-2 | 16 | TGTGCCAGCAGCCAAGGTATGACTAGCGGGTCCTACGAGCAGTACTTC | CASSQGMTSGSYEQYF
- | - | TRBJ1-1 | TRBV11-2 | 13 | TGTGCCAGCAGCTCGAGTATGAACACTGAAGCTTTCTTT | CASSSSMNTEAFF
- | once | TRBJ1-3 | TRBV9 | 16 | TGTGCCAGCAGCGTAGAGTTGGGGATACGTGGAAACACCATATATTTT | CASSVELGIRGNTIYF
- | - | TRBJ1-1 | TRBV7-9 | 12 | TGTGCCAGCAGACCAGGGAACACTGAAGCTTTCTTT | CASRPGNTEAFF
- | - | TRBJ2-1 | TRBV5-1 | 13 | TGCGCCAGCAGCTTGGGACTGACAGTTGAGCAGTTCTTC | CASSLGLTVEQFF
- | - | TRBJ2-5 | TRBV7-3 | 15 | TGTGCCAGCAGCGAAAACGGGGTGTTGCGGGAGACCCAGTACTTC | CASSENGVLRETQYF
- | few | TRBJ1-2 | TRBV5-4 | 16 | TGTGCCAGCAGCTTGGGGGGCAGGGAGGCTAACTATGGCTACACCTTC | CASSLGGREANYGYTF
TRBD2 | - | TRBJ2-3 | TRBV7-8 | 17 | TGTGCCAGCAGCTTAGTCCGCCTAGCGGGAGGCACAGATACGCAGTATTTT | CASSLVRLAGGTDTQYF
TRBD1 | - | TRBJ1-2 | TRBV3-1/TRBV3-2 | 15 | TGTGCCAGCAGCCCCGGGACAGGGGGCAGCTATGGCTACACCTTC | CASSPGTGGSYGYTF
- | - | TRBJ2-1 | TRBV28 | 17 | TGTGCCAGCAGTTATTATTTCGGAACCGAAGGAGTCAATGAGCAGTTCTTC | CASSYYFGTEGVNEQFF
TRBD1 | - | TRBJ2-7 | TRBV25-1 | 14 | TGTGCCAGCAAACTAGGACAGGGGTACCACGAGCAGTACTTC | CASKLGQGYHEQYF
- | once | TRBJ2-3 | TRBV11-3 | 17 | TGTGCCAGCACCGACTCGGCCAGGGCGGGGAGCACAGATACGCAGTATTTT | CASTDSARAGSTDTQYF
TRBD1 | once | TRBJ2-3 | TRBV6-5 | 15 | TGTGCCAGCAACCCGGACAGGGGGCGGACAGATACGCAGTATTTT | CASNPDRGRTDTQYF
TRBD1 | - | TRBJ2-7 | TRBV7-3 | 15 | TGTGCCAGCACCTTACCAGGGGGCGCTCCATACGAGCAGTACTTC | CASTLPGGAPYEQYF
- | - | TRBJ2-3 | TRBV4-1 | 15 | TGCGCCAGCAGCCAAGTAGGGGCTAGCACAGATACGCAGTATTTT | CASSQVGASTDTQYF
TRBD1 | - | TRBJ2-1 | TRBV27 | 15 | TGTGCCAGCAGTTCCCAGGGGACAGGAACGAATGAGCAGTTCTTC | CASSSQGTGTNEQFF
- | - | TRBJ2-1 | TRBV19 | 13 | TGTGCCAGTAGTATATTGGCAGCTAATGAGCAGTTCTTC | CASSILAANEQFF